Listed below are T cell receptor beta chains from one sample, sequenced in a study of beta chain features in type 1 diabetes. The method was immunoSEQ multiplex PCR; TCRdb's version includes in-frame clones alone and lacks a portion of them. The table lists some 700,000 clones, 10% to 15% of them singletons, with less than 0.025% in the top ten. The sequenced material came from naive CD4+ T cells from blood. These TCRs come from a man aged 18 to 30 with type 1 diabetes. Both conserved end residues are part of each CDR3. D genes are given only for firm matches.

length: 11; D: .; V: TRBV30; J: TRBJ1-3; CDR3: CAWTTGNTIYF
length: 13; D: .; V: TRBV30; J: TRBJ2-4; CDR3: CAWMRDPQNIQYF
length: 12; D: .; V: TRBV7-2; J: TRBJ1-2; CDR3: CASSLGRPDYTF
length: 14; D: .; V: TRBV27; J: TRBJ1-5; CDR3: CASSSTGSNQPQHF
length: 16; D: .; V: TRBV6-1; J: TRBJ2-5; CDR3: CASSEGSGPSWETQYF
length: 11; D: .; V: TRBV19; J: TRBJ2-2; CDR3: CASTSAGELFF
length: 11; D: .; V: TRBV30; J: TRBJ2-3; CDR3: CAWTGTDTQYF
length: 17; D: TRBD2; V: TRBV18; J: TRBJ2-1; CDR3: CASSPTRGGGPFNEQFF
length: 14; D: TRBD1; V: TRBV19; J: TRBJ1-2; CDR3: CASTSGQGDYGYTF
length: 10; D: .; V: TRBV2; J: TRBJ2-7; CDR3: CASSSYEQYF